This T cell receptor beta chain was sequenced in a study of T cell responses to AZD1222 COVID-19 vaccine. In the study overall: Second doses at about 4 or about 12 weeks were pooled. Whole-study findings and limits: The sample set comprised mostly white British donors with more females, and clonal diversity was possibly underestimated. The CD4 TCRs associated with vaccination extended across spike and predominated at 160-218 and 743-854. Only six people who got AZD1222 tested seropositive at baseline.

Some clones are missing from TCRdb's copy, which holds only in-frame ones; the method was immunoSEQ multiplex PCR. Among approximately 82,000 clones listed, roughly 90% were seen once. Losses at the gene ends were 4 bases for V and 6 bases for J; bases not matched to a gene: 6. The germline V gene has CDR1 SGHRS and CDR2 YFSETQ. This CDR3 has 16 residues. With respect to this clone: The antigen remains unidentified.

This specimen was peripheral blood, taken on day 0 of AZD1222 vaccination. This receptor was obtained from an adult in good health. The V and J genes are TRBV5-1 and TRBJ2-2; 13 bases align to TRBD2. The CDR3 sequence is CASSPRTSGGPGELFF. CDR3 sequence (DNA): TGCGCCAGCAGCCCCAGGACTAGCGGGGGACCCGGGGAGCTGTTTTTT.